This T cell receptor beta chain is from a study of blood T cells in healthy people across ages. Overall study context: Capture by template switching was about one barcoded beta molecule per two T cells.

Per sample, extraction of total RNA gave at least 5 micrograms in every case. A remark on this clonotype: Its antigen is unidentified. The junction shows a germline mismatch at one end, possibly a read error.

Regarding the study as a whole: PBMCs were not sorted, which prevented a conclusive comparison of naive versus antigen-experienced cells. The study found more naive CD4+ cells and higher diversity in long-lived than aged donors.

Germline CDR1 reads MNHNY; CDR2 reads SVGAGI (reference sequence). This CDR3 comprises 15 residues. Primers used in a second PCR of about 6 to 11 cycles were a sample-barcoded 5' primer and a J-beta primer mix. MiXCR, applied by TCRdb to the 5' RACE reads, yields one record per CDR3 protein. There are hundreds of thousands of distinct CDR3 sequences in the sample; about 54% occur only once, and about two fifths lies in the top ten. Sequenced input: blood. This clonotype was sampled from a man aged 55 to 70 in good health. The chain joins TRBV6-6 to TRBJ2-1; 7 bases agree with TRBD1. CDR3 nucleotide sequence: TGCGCCAGCAGTAAAGACAGGGACTCCTACAATGAGCAGTTCTTC. Its translation: CASSKDRDSYNEQFF.